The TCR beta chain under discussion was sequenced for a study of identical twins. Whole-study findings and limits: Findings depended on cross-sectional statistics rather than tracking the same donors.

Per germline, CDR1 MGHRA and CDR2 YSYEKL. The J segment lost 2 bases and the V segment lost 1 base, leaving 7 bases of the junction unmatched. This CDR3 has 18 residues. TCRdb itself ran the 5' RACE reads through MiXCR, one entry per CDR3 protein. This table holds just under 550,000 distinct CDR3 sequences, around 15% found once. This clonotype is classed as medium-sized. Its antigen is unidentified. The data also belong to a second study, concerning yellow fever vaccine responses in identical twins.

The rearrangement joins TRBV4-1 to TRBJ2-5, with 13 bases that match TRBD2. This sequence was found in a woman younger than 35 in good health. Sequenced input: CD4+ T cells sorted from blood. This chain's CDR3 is CASSQVRLAGGNQETQYF. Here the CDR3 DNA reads TGCGCCAGCAGCCAAGTTCGACTAGCGGGAGGTAATCAAGAGACCCAGTACTTC.